This TCR beta chain appears in the sequencing data of a study of blood T cell repertoires in COVID-19. TCRdb's table, derived via immunoSEQ multiplex PCR, lists solely in-frame clones and lacks some. This sample has almost 200,000 clones; roughly nine tenths occur once, and the top ten carry around 0.76%. CDR3 length: 13 amino acids. V was cut by 5 bases and J by 2 bases, with 9 bases left in between. CDR1 SGHTA and CDR2 FQGNSA come from the germline V gene. Sequencing input: peripheral blood. The gene calls are TRBV7-2 and TRBJ1-2, with D possibly being TRBD1 (5 bases). The receptor was isolated from a woman in her seventies with acute or convalescent COVID-19. CDR3 in amino acids: CASSPGYNYGYTF. The CDR3 DNA follows: TGTGCCAGCAGCCCAGGGTACAACTATGGCTACACCTTC.